The present T cell receptor (beta chain) was sequenced within a study of beta chain features in type 1 diabetes. Findings of the study overall: Short templates might get an advantage during PCR, and this would be equal in patients and controls.

From germline, CDR1 is MNHNY and CDR2 SVGAGI (reference sequence). Trimming shortened V by 4 bases and J by 1 base, and 12 bases separated the two germline ends. The CDR3 is 15 residues long. Sorting produced populations that all topped 95% purity. This clone was seen many times. Its antigen is still unknown. Reverse transcribing all isolated RNA meant expressed TCRB transcripts were sequenced. Only in-frame clones appear in the TCRdb table, and some are missing; sequencing was by immunoSEQ multiplex PCR. The table lists about 140,000 clones, roughly 9.7% of them singletons. The chain employs TRBV6-6 and TRBJ2-3; D possibly corresponds to TRBD2 (6 bases). Sequences were obtained from central memory CD4+ T cells from blood. The clonotype originates from a woman aged 40 to 50 in good health. CDR3 coding DNA: TGTGCCAGCAGTTCACGGGGAGGACGCACAGATACGCAGTATTTT. Encoded protein: CASSSRGGRTDTQYF.